This is a list of T cell receptor beta chains from one sample in a study of OX40 agonist ivuxolimab in advanced cancers. Sequenced by immunoSEQ multiplex PCR; TCRdb stores in-frame clones only, minus some. Of approximately 79,000 clones in the sample, 94% were seen once. This sample comprised CD4+ or CD8+ T cells sorted from blood, obtained in a trial of the OX40 agonist ivuxolimab. The receptors originated from an adult with an advanced solid tumor such as melanoma, head and neck, liver or kidney cancer. The CDR3 runs from the conserved cysteine through the conserved F or W. A D gene is named only where the DNA matches it firmly. Some rows mark clone size as missing; the rest say once, few, many or name a class of expanded clone.

j_gene: TRBJ2-1; len: 15; abundance: -; d_gene: TRBD2; v_gene: TRBV25-1; CDR3nt: TGTGCCAGCAGCGAGGGACTAGCGGACTACAATGAGCAGTTCTTC; CDR3aa: CASSEGLADYNEQFF
j_gene: TRBJ1-1; len: 14; abundance: -; d_gene: TRBD1; v_gene: TRBV25-1; CDR3nt: TGTGCCAGTAAAGTACAGGGGGCCGACACTGAAGCTTTCTTT; CDR3aa: CASKVQGADTEAFF
j_gene: TRBJ2-1; len: 16; abundance: -; d_gene: TRBD2; v_gene: TRBV10-3; CDR3nt: TGTGCCATCAGTGCCTTAGCGGGAGGGATCCACAATGAGCAGTTCTTC; CDR3aa: CAISALAGGIHNEQFF
j_gene: TRBJ1-1; len: 14; abundance: -; d_gene: -; v_gene: TRBV9; CDR3nt: TGTGCCAGCAGCGCCGGGGGCGTCGTCACTGAAGCTTTCTTT; CDR3aa: CASSAGGVVTEAFF
j_gene: TRBJ1-6; len: 16; abundance: -; d_gene: -; v_gene: TRBV9; CDR3nt: TGTGCCAGCAGCGTAGGGTTGGGGGCCGATAATTCACCCCTCCACTTT; CDR3aa: CASSVGLGADNSPLHF
j_gene: TRBJ2-5; len: 14; abundance: -; d_gene: TRBD1; v_gene: TRBV7-6; CDR3nt: TGTGCCAGCAGCCGGACAGGGGGGAAAGAGACCCAGTACTTC; CDR3aa: CASSRTGGKETQYF
j_gene: TRBJ1-2; len: 19; abundance: -; d_gene: TRBD1; v_gene: TRBV2; CDR3nt: TGTGCCAGCAGTATCAGCAGGGAGACAGGGGATAGGCCTAGCTATGGCTACACCTTC; CDR3aa: CASSISRETGDRPSYGYTF
j_gene: TRBJ2-7; len: 18; abundance: few; d_gene: TRBD2; v_gene: TRBV11-2; CDR3nt: TGTGCCAGCAGCTTACCTCTGGCGACTAGCGGGAGAAGCTACGAGCAGTACTTC; CDR3aa: CASSLPLATSGRSYEQYF
j_gene: TRBJ2-7; len: 15; abundance: -; d_gene: -; v_gene: TRBV4-3; CDR3nt: TGCGCCAGCAGCCAAGGATGGGGGCGCAACCACGAGCAGTACTTC; CDR3aa: CASSQGWGRNHEQYF
j_gene: TRBJ2-3; len: 13; abundance: -; d_gene: -; v_gene: TRBV9; CDR3nt: TGTGCCAGCAGCAGAGGGTTTCCAGATACGCAGTATTTT; CDR3aa: CASSRGFPDTQYF
j_gene: TRBJ2-7; len: 10; abundance: -; d_gene: -; v_gene: TRBV6-5; CDR3nt: TGTGCCAGCAGAGACTACGAGCAGTACTTC; CDR3aa: CASRDYEQYF
j_gene: TRBJ2-2; len: 12; abundance: -; d_gene: -; v_gene: TRBV7-2; CDR3nt: TGTGCCAGCAGCTTAGTCGACGGGGAGCTGTTTTTT; CDR3aa: CASSLVDGELFF
j_gene: TRBJ1-2; len: 15; abundance: -; d_gene: -; v_gene: TRBV5-6; CDR3nt: TGTGCCAGCAGCTTGGTAGGACGGAACCTCTATGGCTACACCTTC; CDR3aa: CASSLVGRNLYGYTF
j_gene: TRBJ1-2; len: 15; abundance: -; d_gene: -; v_gene: TRBV19; CDR3nt: TGTGCCAGCTGTTCCTCGGTACAAGCTAACTATGGCTACACCTTC; CDR3aa: CASCSSVQANYGYTF
j_gene: TRBJ2-7; len: 18; abundance: -; d_gene: -; v_gene: TRBV19; CDR3nt: TGTGCCAGTAGTATTGCCCGGGACACCTCCGGTGGGTCCTACGAGCAGTACTTC; CDR3aa: CASSIARDTSGGSYEQYF
j_gene: TRBJ2-7; len: 14; abundance: -; d_gene: TRBD2; v_gene: TRBV5-5; CDR3nt: TGTGCCAGCAGCTTGGAAGCGGGGACCTACGAGCAGTACTTC; CDR3aa: CASSLEAGTYEQYF
j_gene: TRBJ1-4; len: 14; abundance: -; d_gene: TRBD1; v_gene: TRBV6-1; CDR3nt: TGTGCCAGCAGTGACGACAGGGGACGTGAAAAACTGTTTTTT; CDR3aa: CASSDDRGREKLFF
j_gene: TRBJ1-2; len: 12; abundance: few; d_gene: TRBD1; v_gene: TRBV7-9; CDR3nt: TGTGCCAGCAGCTTAGAGGGGGCAGGGTTGACCTTC; CDR3aa: CASSLEGAGLTF
j_gene: TRBJ2-1; len: 20; abundance: -; d_gene: TRBD2; v_gene: TRBV15; CDR3nt: TGTGCCACCAGCAGAGATTCGTGGTTTCAGATGACTAGCGGGGAGAGGGAGCAGTTCTTC; CDR3aa: CATSRDSWFQMTSGEREQFF
j_gene: TRBJ1-3; len: 17; abundance: once; d_gene: -; v_gene: TRBV7-2; CDR3nt: TGTGCCAGCAGCTTAGGGTGGGGACACAGCTCTGGAAACACCATATATTTT; CDR3aa: CASSLGWGHSSGNTIYF
j_gene: TRBJ1-5; len: 16; abundance: -; d_gene: -; v_gene: TRBV7-9; CDR3nt: TGTGCCAGCAGCTTGTCGGGGGGATATAGCAATCAGCCCCAGCATTTT; CDR3aa: CASSLSGGYSNQPQHF
j_gene: TRBJ2-7; len: 13; abundance: -; d_gene: -; v_gene: TRBV9; CDR3nt: TGTGCCAGCATCCTTATTGGTGGGGGCGAGCAGTACTTC; CDR3aa: CASILIGGGEQYF
j_gene: TRBJ2-3; len: 11; abundance: -; d_gene: -; v_gene: TRBV9; CDR3nt: TGTGCCAGCAGCTCCACAGATACGCAGTATTTT; CDR3aa: CASSSTDTQYF
j_gene: TRBJ2-7; len: 18; abundance: -; d_gene: -; v_gene: TRBV7-6; CDR3nt: TGTGCCAGCAGCCCCCTTCCCGTATCCGGGACCTCAGGGAACGAGCAGTACTTC; CDR3aa: CASSPLPVSGTSGNEQYF
j_gene: TRBJ2-7; len: 16; abundance: -; d_gene: -; v_gene: TRBV29-1; CDR3nt: TGCAGCGTTGAAGGGATCACGGGGACCGAATCCTACGAGCAGTACTTC; CDR3aa: CSVEGITGTESYEQYF
j_gene: TRBJ2-1; len: 16; abundance: -; d_gene: TRBD2; v_gene: TRBV9; CDR3nt: TGTGCCAGCAGCGACCCCGGGACTAGCGGCTACAATGAGCAGTTCTTC; CDR3aa: CASSDPGTSGYNEQFF
j_gene: TRBJ2-5; len: 11; abundance: -; d_gene: -; v_gene: TRBV6-6; CDR3nt: TGTGCCAGCAGTTTGGAAGAGACCCAGTACTTC; CDR3aa: CASSLEETQYF
j_gene: TRBJ1-2; len: 13; abundance: -; d_gene: -; v_gene: TRBV27; CDR3nt: TGTGCCAGCAGTTTAACAGGGCCCTATGGCTACACCTTC; CDR3aa: CASSLTGPYGYTF
j_gene: TRBJ1-1; len: 17; abundance: -; d_gene: TRBD1; v_gene: TRBV4-3; CDR3nt: TGCGCCAGCAGCCAAGATCTGGGACAGGGACTGAACACTGAAGCTTTCTTT; CDR3aa: CASSQDLGQGLNTEAFF
j_gene: TRBJ1-1; len: 13; abundance: -; d_gene: TRBD1; v_gene: TRBV29-1; CDR3nt: TGCAGCGTTGGGACAGGGTTGAGCACTGAAGCTTTCTTT; CDR3aa: CSVGTGLSTEAFF
j_gene: TRBJ2-5; len: 15; abundance: -; d_gene: TRBD2; v_gene: TRBV23-1; CDR3nt: TGCGCCAGCAGTCTCGGTGCGGGGGGAGAAGAGACCCAGTACTTC; CDR3aa: CASSLGAGGEETQYF
j_gene: TRBJ2-7; len: 15; abundance: -; d_gene: TRBD2; v_gene: TRBV11-2; CDR3nt: TGTGCCAGCAGCGTACCACTAGCGGGGACCTACGAGCAGTACTTC; CDR3aa: CASSVPLAGTYEQYF
j_gene: TRBJ1-2; len: 8; abundance: few; d_gene: -; v_gene: TRBV2; CDR3nt: TGTGCCAGCAGAGGCTACACCTTC; CDR3aa: CASRGYTF
j_gene: TRBJ1-2; len: 14; abundance: -; d_gene: -; v_gene: TRBV6-5; CDR3nt: TGTGCCAGCAGTTATCTCGGGAAGGACTATGGCTACACCTTC; CDR3aa: CASSYLGKDYGYTF